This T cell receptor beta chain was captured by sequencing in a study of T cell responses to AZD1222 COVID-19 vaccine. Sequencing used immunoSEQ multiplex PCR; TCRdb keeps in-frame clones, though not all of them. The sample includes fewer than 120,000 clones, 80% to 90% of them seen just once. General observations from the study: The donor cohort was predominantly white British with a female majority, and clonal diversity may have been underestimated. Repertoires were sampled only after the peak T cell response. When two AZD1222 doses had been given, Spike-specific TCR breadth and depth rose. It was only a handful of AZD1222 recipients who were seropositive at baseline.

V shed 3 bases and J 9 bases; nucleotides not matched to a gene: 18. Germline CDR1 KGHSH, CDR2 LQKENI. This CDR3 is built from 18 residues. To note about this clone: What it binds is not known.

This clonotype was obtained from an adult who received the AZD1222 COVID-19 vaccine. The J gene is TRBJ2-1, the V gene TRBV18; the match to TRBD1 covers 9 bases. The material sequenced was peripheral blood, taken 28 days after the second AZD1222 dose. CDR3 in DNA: TGTGCCAGCTCACCGTGGACAGGGGATGATTGGGGCTACGGTGAGCAGTTCTTC. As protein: CASSPWTGDDWGYGEQFF.